These T cell receptor beta chains were read from a single sample in a study of shared clonotypes between healthy human individuals. Sequencing was performed with immunoSEQ multiplex PCR; in TCRdb, only in-frame clones are kept and a portion is missing. The repertoire holds around 1.9 million clones, with just under 95% as singletons. The sequencing input was naive CD8+ T cells from PBMCs. The source of these receptors is a young man in good health. Some clones in this sample may be carry-over from other donors' samples. The conserved cysteine and the conserved F or W are not part of the CDR3 here. Fields, in order: CDR3 protein, V gene, J gene, clone size. Only part of the rows carry a size: once, few, many, or a class if the clone is expanded.

cdr3_aa: ASSEGGSSPYEQY
v_call: TRBV6-1
j_call: TRBJ2-7
clone_size: .

cdr3_aa: ASTTGTSGSRIELF
v_call: TRBV27
j_call: TRBJ2-2
clone_size: .

cdr3_aa: ASREGPNNSPLH
v_call: TRBV13
j_call: TRBJ1-6
clone_size: .

cdr3_aa: ASSWATGSNYGYT
v_call: TRBV5-1
j_call: TRBJ1-2
clone_size: .

cdr3_aa: ASSDAGQTTYNEQF
v_call: TRBV25-1
j_call: TRBJ2-1
clone_size: once

cdr3_aa: ASSFKGGDTEAF
v_call: TRBV28
j_call: TRBJ1-1
clone_size: .

cdr3_aa: ASSSSNRQPQH
v_call: TRBV27
j_call: TRBJ1-5
clone_size: .

cdr3_aa: ASSQLRGAGANVLT
v_call: TRBV4-3
j_call: TRBJ2-6
clone_size: once

cdr3_aa: ASSGRDRHYNEQF
v_call: TRBV7-9
j_call: TRBJ2-1
clone_size: .

cdr3_aa: SARGGYEQY
v_call: TRBV20-1
j_call: TRBJ2-7
clone_size: .

cdr3_aa: ASSLSNGDSEQY
v_call: TRBV28
j_call: TRBJ2-7
clone_size: .

cdr3_aa: SVEDQSLYEQY
v_call: TRBV29-1
j_call: TRBJ2-7
clone_size: .

cdr3_aa: ASRAGTSWGSSTDTQY
v_call: TRBV10-2
j_call: TRBJ2-3
clone_size: .

cdr3_aa: ATSRGTLTGELF
v_call: TRBV15
j_call: TRBJ2-2
clone_size: .

cdr3_aa: SVEDRPSGSSYNEQF
v_call: TRBV29-1
j_call: TRBJ2-1
clone_size: .

cdr3_aa: ASSPWYRGSNQPQH
v_call: TRBV19
j_call: TRBJ1-5
clone_size: .

cdr3_aa: AWSSGNGYT
v_call: TRBV30
j_call: TRBJ1-2
clone_size: .

cdr3_aa: ASRERPAGYTEAF
v_call: TRBV28
j_call: TRBJ1-1
clone_size: .